This is a list of T cell receptor beta chains from one sample in a study of beta chain features in type 1 diabetes. Profiling relied on immunoSEQ multiplex PCR, and the TCRdb table lists in-frame clones only, not all of them. The sample carries roughly 730,000 clones, under 15% recorded once. Sequenced input: naive CD4+ T cells from blood. These receptors originate from a man younger than 35 with type 1 diabetes. CDR3s include the opening cysteine and the closing phenylalanine or tryptophan. A D gene is named only where the DNA matches it firmly. A clone size is listed for some rows: how often the clone was seen (once, few, many), or a class if it is expanded.

d_call	clone_size	v_call	j_call	cdr3_aa	cdr3_nt
TRBD1	NA	TRBV12-5	TRBJ2-2	CASGLGQGNTGELFF	TGTGCTAGTGGTTTGGGACAGGGGAACACCGGGGAGCTGTTTTTT
TRBD2	NA	TRBV4-1	TRBJ2-5	CASSPLGAGGHETQYF	TGCGCCAGCAGCCCCCTGGGAGCGGGGGGGCACGAGACCCAGTACTTC
NA	NA	TRBV28	TRBJ1-1	CASSWLQANTEAFF	TGTGCCAGCAGTTGGTTACAGGCGAACACTGAAGCTTTCTTT
NA	NA	TRBV13	TRBJ1-5	CASSRMYSNQPQHF	TGTGCCAGCAGCCGAATGTATAGCAATCAGCCCCAGCATTTT
NA	NA	TRBV12-5	TRBJ2-7	CASGLVIQQYF	TGTGCTAGTGGTTTGGTAATTCAGCAGTACTTC
NA	NA	TRBV15	TRBJ1-1	CATSRDSVNTEAFF	TGTGCCACCAGCAGAGACAGTGTGAACACTGAAGCTTTCTTT
TRBD1	NA	TRBV5-1	TRBJ2-5	CASRRRTGQETQYF	TGCGCCAGCAGACGCAGGACAGGGCAAGAGACCCAGTACTTC
NA	NA	TRBV5-6	TRBJ1-6	CASSIGRSNSPLHF	TGTGCCAGCAGCATAGGACGGAGTAATTCACCCCTCCACTTT
NA	NA	TRBV30	TRBJ1-1	CAWSTPPGLGEAFF	TGTGCCTGGAGCACCCCCCCGGGTTTGGGTGAAGCTTTCTTT
TRBD1	NA	TRBV10-3	TRBJ1-1	CAISEDRGLQTEAFF	TGTGCCATCAGTGAGGACAGGGGGTTACAAACTGAAGCTTTCTTT
NA	NA	TRBV11-2	TRBJ2-3	CASSLAVVSPPSTDTQYF	TGTGCCAGCAGCTTAGCAGTCGTATCCCCACCTAGCACAGATACGCAGTATTTT
TRBD1	few	TRBV2	TRBJ1-1	CASGRQGRTEAFF	TGTGCCAGCGGGAGACAGGGACGTACTGAAGCTTTCTTT
TRBD2	few	TRBV18	TRBJ2-3	CASSSGVGDTQYF	TGTGCCAGCTCAAGCGGGGTTGGAGATACGCAGTATTTT
NA	few	TRBV7-2	TRBJ2-7	CASSFKEGLDSSYEQYF	TGTGCCAGCAGCTTTAAGGAGGGACTCGACAGCTCCTACGAGCAGTACTTC
TRBD1	NA	TRBV6-5	TRBJ1-2	CASSLTGVNYGYTF	TGTGCCAGCAGCTTGACAGGGGTGAACTATGGCTACACCTTC
TRBD1	NA	TRBV6-1	TRBJ2-5	CASRDRGRETQYF	TGTGCCAGCCGGGACAGGGGGCGGGAGACCCAGTACTTC
NA	NA	TRBV14	TRBJ2-3	CASSSDWAVSDTQYF	TGTGCCAGCAGCTCGGACTGGGCCGTGTCAGATACGCAGTATTTT
TRBD1	NA	TRBV29-1	TRBJ1-5	CSVRFGTGDQPQHF	TGCAGCGTTCGCTTTGGGACAGGGGATCAGCCCCAGCATTTT
NA	few	TRBV4-2	TRBJ2-2	CASSQGWTTNTGELFF	TGTGCCAGCAGCCAAGGATGGACTACCAACACCGGGGAGCTGTTTTTT
TRBD1	few	TRBV9	TRBJ1-4	CASSARTGEEKLFF	TGTGCCAGCAGCGCCAGGACAGGGGAGGAAAAACTGTTTTTT
NA	NA	TRBV6-5	TRBJ1-3	CASRQGSGNTIYF	TGTGCCAGCAGGCAGGGCTCTGGAAACACCATATATTTT
NA	NA	TRBV10-3	TRBJ1-1	CASSIQVDTEAFF	TGTGCCAGCAGTATCCAGGTTGACACTGAAGCTTTCTTT
NA	few	TRBV6-7	TRBJ2-6	CASPPRDDLSGANVLTF	TGTGCCAGCCCCCCACGGGACGATCTATCTGGGGCCAACGTCCTGACTTTC
TRBD1	few	TRBV6-5	TRBJ2-1	CASISATGGQFF	TGTGCCAGCATTTCAGCTACAGGGGGGCAGTTCTTC
TRBD1	NA	TRBV28	TRBJ1-2	CASSSTGAGYGYTF	TGTGCCAGCAGTTCAACAGGGGCCGGCTATGGCTACACCTTC
TRBD1	NA	TRBV29-1	TRBJ2-3	CSVEASGQLKPTDTQYF	TGCAGCGTTGAAGCATCGGGACAGCTAAAGCCCACAGATACGCAGTATTTT
TRBD1	NA	TRBV2	TRBJ1-5	CASSAGTGSQPQHF	TGTGCCAGCAGCGCCGGGACAGGGTCGCAGCCCCAGCATTTT